The 2 T cell receptor beta chains in this list originate from one sample, sequenced in a study of Graves' ophthalmopathy and Graves' hyperthyroidism. RNA transcripts were the template, and TCR beta CDR3 regions were amplified from them. First-round RT-PCR with HTBI primers preceded a second-round multiplex PCR. TCRdb re-derived calls from the multiplex PCR reads in MiXCR, one entry per CDR3 protein. In the table there are a few hundred thousand distinct CDR3 sequences, around 20% of which are singletons. Material for sequencing was peripheral blood. These TCRs come from a woman between 18 and 29 years old with stable Graves' hyperthyroidism.

The chain uses TRBV5-1 and TRBJ1-1, with a tentative D call TRBD1 (6 bases). The CDR3 runs to 14 residues. Trimming pared 4 bases from V and 1 base from J, leaving 11 bases between. Germline lookup yields CDR1 SGHRS and CDR2 YFSETQ. DNA for the CDR3: TGCGCCAGCAGCCCGATGGGACAGAACACTGAAGCTTTCTTT. Encoded protein: CASSPMGQNTEAFF.

The V gene is TRBV28, the J gene TRBJ1-1; 7 positions match TRBD1. Trimming at V came to 8 bases and at J to 0 bases, leaving 6 bases not matched to a gene. CDR1 MDHEN and CDR2 SYDVKM come from the germline V gene. This CDR3 spans 14 amino acids. CDR3 sequence: CASRDSPLNTEAFF. The CDR3 coding sequence is TGTGCCAGCCGGGACAGCCCGTTGAACACTGAAGCTTTCTTT.